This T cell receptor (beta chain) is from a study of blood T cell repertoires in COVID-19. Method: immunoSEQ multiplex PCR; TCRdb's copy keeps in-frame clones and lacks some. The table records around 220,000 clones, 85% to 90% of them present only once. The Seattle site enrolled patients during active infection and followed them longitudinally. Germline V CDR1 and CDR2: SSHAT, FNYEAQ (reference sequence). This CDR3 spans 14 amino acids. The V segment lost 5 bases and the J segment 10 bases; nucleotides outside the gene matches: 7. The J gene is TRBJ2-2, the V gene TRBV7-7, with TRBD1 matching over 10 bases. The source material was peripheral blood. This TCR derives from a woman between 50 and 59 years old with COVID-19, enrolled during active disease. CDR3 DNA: TGTGCCAGCAGCGCCGGACAGGGGGGTGTGGAGCTGTTTTTT. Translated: CASSAGQGGVELFF.